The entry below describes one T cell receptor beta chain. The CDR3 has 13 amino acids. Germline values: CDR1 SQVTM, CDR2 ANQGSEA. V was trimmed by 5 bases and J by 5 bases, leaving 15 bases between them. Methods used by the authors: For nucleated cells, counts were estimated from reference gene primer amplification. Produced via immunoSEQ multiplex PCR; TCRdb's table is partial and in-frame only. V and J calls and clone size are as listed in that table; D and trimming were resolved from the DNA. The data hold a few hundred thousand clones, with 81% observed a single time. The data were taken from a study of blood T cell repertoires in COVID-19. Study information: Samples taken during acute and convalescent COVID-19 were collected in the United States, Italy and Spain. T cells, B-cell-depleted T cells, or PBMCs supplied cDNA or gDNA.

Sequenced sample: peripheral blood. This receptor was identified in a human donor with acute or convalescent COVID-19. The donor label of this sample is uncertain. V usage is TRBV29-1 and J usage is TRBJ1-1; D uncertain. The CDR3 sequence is CSVYRGRRTEAFF. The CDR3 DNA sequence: TGCAGCGTTTATAGAGGGAGGAGGACTGAAGCTTTCTTT.